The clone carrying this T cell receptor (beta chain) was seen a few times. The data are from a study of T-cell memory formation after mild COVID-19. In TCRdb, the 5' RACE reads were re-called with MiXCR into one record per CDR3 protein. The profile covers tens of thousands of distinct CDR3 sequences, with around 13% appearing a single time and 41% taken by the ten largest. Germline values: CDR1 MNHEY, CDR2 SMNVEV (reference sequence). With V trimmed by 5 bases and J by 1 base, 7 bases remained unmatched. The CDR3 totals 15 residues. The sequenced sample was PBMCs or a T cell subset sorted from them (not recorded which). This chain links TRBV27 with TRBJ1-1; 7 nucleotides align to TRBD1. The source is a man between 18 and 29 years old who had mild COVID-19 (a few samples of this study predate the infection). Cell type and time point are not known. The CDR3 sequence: CASSPRTGANTEAFF. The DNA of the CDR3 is TGTGCCAGCAGTCCGAGGACAGGCGCGAACACTGAAGCTTTCTTT.